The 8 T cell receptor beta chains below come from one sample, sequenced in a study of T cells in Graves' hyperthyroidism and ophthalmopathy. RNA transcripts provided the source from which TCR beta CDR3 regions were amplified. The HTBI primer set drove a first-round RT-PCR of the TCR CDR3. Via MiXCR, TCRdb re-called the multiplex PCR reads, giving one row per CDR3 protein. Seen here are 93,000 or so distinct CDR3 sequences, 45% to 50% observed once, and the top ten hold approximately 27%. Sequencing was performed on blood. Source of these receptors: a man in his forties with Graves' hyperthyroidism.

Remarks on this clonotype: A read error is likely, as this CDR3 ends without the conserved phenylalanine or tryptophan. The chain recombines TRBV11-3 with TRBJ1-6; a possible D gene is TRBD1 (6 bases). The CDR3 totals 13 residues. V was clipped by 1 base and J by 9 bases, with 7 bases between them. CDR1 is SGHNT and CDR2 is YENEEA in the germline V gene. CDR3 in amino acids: CASSLVDSSPLHC. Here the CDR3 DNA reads TGTGCCAGCAGCTTAGTGGACAGTTCACCCCTCCACTGT.

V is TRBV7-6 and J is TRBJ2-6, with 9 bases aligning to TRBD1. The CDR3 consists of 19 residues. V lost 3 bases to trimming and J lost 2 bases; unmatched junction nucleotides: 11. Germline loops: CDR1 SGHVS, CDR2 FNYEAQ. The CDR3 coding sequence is TGTGCCAGCAGCTTGAGGACAGGGGCCACCGTACCTGGGGCCAACGTCCTGACTTTC. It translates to CASSLRTGATVPGANVLTF.

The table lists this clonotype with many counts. The chain's CDR3 is CSAREVLGRATEQFF. The CDR3 nucleotides are TGCAGTGCTAGAGAGGTTCTCGGGAGGGCCACTGAGCAGTTCTTC. This rearrangement joins TRBV20-1 to TRBJ2-1; 8 nucleotides align to TRBD2. CDR1 and CDR2 (germline): DFQATT, SNEGSKA (reference sequence). There are 15 residues in the CDR3. V shed 0 bases, J shed 9 bases, and the junction held 10 bases outside the gene matches.

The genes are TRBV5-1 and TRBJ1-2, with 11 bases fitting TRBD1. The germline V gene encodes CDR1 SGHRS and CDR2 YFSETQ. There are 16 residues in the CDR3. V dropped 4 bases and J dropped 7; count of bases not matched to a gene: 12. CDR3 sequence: CASSQRTGGMNTGYTF. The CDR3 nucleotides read TGCGCCAGCAGCCAACGGACAGGGGGCATGAACACTGGCTACACCTTC.

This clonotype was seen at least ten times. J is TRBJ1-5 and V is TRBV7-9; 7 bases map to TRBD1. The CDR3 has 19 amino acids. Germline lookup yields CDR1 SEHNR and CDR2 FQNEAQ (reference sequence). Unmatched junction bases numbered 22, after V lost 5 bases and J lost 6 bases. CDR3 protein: CASSQGIWTGGTFCQPQHF. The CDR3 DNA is TGTGCCAGCAGCCAAGGGATCTGGACAGGCGGCACGTTTTGTCAGCCCCAGCATTTT.

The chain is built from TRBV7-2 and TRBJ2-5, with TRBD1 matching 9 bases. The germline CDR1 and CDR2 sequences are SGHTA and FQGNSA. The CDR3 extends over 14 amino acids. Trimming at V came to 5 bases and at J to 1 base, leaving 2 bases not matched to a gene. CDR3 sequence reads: CASSQDRGQETQYF. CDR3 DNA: TGTGCCAGCAGCCAGGACAGGGGCCAAGAGACCCAGTACTTC.

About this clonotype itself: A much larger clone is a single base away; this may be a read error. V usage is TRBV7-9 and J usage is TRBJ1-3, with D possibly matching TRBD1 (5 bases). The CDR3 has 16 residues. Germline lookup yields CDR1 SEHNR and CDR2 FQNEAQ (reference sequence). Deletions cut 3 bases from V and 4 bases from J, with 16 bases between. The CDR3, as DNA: TGTGCCAGCAGCTTGGAGCTTGCAGGGCCAGGAAACACCATATATTTT. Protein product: CASSLELAGPGNTIYF.

CDR3 DNA sequence: TGCAGTGCTACCCGGGGGGCAGGGTTGGGGACTGAAGCTTTCTTT. The encoded protein is CSATRGAGLGTEAFF. The chain has TRBV20-1 and TRBJ1-1; the D gene is possibly TRBD1 (6 bases). V lost 4 bases and J lost 5, with 20 bases in between. The CDR3 loop spans 15 amino acids. Germline V gene lookup returns CDR1 DFQATT and CDR2 SNEGSKA (reference sequence).